The 26 T cell receptor beta chains in this list originate from one sample, sequenced in a study of Graves' ophthalmopathy and Graves' hyperthyroidism. For repertoire sequencing, the TCR beta CDR3 regions were amplified from RNA transcripts. Second-round multiplex PCR followed a first-round RT-PCR using HTBI primers. TCRdb recomputed calls from the multiplex PCR reads with MiXCR, one row per CDR3 protein. This table has about 210,000 distinct CDR3 sequences, around 30% appearing once. Sequencing was carried out using peripheral blood. These receptor sequences come from a man aged 50-60 years with Graves' ophthalmopathy.

This clonotype was counted only a few times. The rearrangement links TRBV6-1 to TRBJ2-5; 8 bases line up with TRBD2. The V and J ends lost 6 bases and 4 bases, in that order; junction bases with no gene match: 10. This CDR3 is built from 15 residues. From germline, CDR1 is MNHNS and CDR2 SASEGT. For the CDR3, the DNA is TGTGCCAGCAGCGAACCCGGGCTAGCGGGAGAGACCCAGTACTTC. Translating it yields CASSEPGLAGETQYF.

This clonotype has a count of ten or more. The chain employs TRBV7-2 and TRBJ2-5; 12 bases fit TRBD1. Looked up from germline, CDR1 is SGHTA and CDR2 is FQGNSA. V gave up 5 bases and J gave up 5 bases; unmatched junction bases: 3. The CDR3 runs to 14 residues. The CDR3 DNA sequence: TGTGCCAGCAGCACGGGACAGGGGGCTGAGACCCAGTACTTC. The encoded protein is CASSTGQGAETQYF.

This clonotype showed up many times. The chain recombines TRBV14 with TRBJ2-7; no reliable D call. The germline CDR1 and CDR2 sequences are SGHDN and FVKESK. V was cut by 0 bases and J by 0 bases, with 9 bases left in between. This CDR3 comprises 15 residues. The CDR3 region is CASSQDWISSYEQYF. The DNA for the CDR3 is TGTGCCAGCAGCCAAGATTGGATAAGCTCCTACGAGCAGTACTTC. Combining the CDR3 with reference TRBV14 and TRBJ2-7 gives the whole variable domain EAGVTQFPSHSVIEKGQTVTLRCDPISGHDNLYWYRRVMGKEIKFLLHFVKESKQDESGMPNNRFLAERTGGTYSTLKVQPAELEDSGVYFCASSQDWISSYEQYFGPGTRLTVT.

Ten or more counts support this clonotype. This chain connects TRBV18 to TRBJ1-2; the D gene is possibly TRBD1 (6 bases). V lost 3 bases and J lost 8, with 16 bases in between. The CDR3 contains 14 residues. The V gene's germline CDR1 is KGHSH and CDR2 LQKENI. CDR3 nucleotides: TGTGCCAGCTCACCGAGCGGGGCAGGGGTCGGCTACACCTTC. Translation: CASSPSGAGVGYTF.

This clonotype was counted at least ten times. The rearrangement uses TRBV28 and TRBJ2-5, with TRBD1 matching over 10 bases. J was trimmed by 13 bases and V by 6 bases; bases with no gene match: 8. CDR1 MDHEN and CDR2 SYDVKM come from the germline V gene. The CDR3 contains 12 residues. CDR3 coding DNA: TGTGCCAGCAGGGCTTCGGGACAGGGGACGTACTTC. It specifies CASRASGQGTYF.

Many counts were recorded for this clonotype. This chain links TRBV27 with TRBJ2-7; 12 positions agree with TRBD1. The CDR3 has 16 amino acids. Looked up from germline, CDR1 is MNHEY and CDR2 is SMNVEV (reference sequence). With 2 bases clipped from V and 7 bases from J, the junction kept 9 bases outside the gene matches. CDR3: CASSLARDRGPQEQYF. The CDR3 bases are TGTGCCAGCAGTTTAGCCCGGGACAGGGGGCCGCAGGAGCAGTACTTC.

Ten or more counts support this clonotype. The chain links TRBV7-8 to TRBJ1-5; weak D call: TRBD1 (6 bases). This CDR3 contains 16 residues. Trimming removed 1 base at V and 0 bases at J, with 10 bases between. CDR1 and CDR2 (germline): SGHVS, FQNEAQ. CDR3 in DNA: TGTGCCAGCAGCTTAGGGACAGTCACTAGCAATCAGCCCCAGCATTTT. It translates to CASSLGTVTSNQPQHF.

The chain recombines TRBV7-8 with TRBJ2-7; D gene uncertain. The ends were cut back, 1 base at V and 7 bases at J, with 8 bases in the middle. Looked up from germline, CDR1 is SGHVS and CDR2 is FQNEAQ. This CDR3 has 12 amino acids. CDR3 sequence (DNA): TGTGCCAGCAGCTTAGAGACGGCAGAGCAGTACTTC. Its protein product is CASSLETAEQYF.

The sample holds a few counts of this clonotype. The rearrangement uses TRBV28 and TRBJ1-1; TRBD1 matches at 8 bases. Looked up from germline, CDR1 is MDHEN and CDR2 is SYDVKM. The junction had 4 bases not matched to a gene; V was cut back by 4 bases and J by 9 bases. This CDR3 has 12 residues. CDR3 amino acids: CASSWWDRKAFF. DNA for the CDR3: TGTGCCAGCAGTTGGTGGGACAGGAAAGCTTTCTTT.

This clonotype was picked up many times. This chain uses TRBV6-5 with TRBJ2-5, with TRBD1 matching over 7 bases. Looked up from germline, CDR1 is MNHEY and CDR2 is SVGAGI. This CDR3 comprises 14 residues. V shed 4 bases and J 3 bases; nucleotides not matched to a gene: 5. The CDR3 DNA is TGTGCCAGCAGTTCCTGGACAGGAAAAGAGACCCAGTACTTC. It encodes CASSSWTGKETQYF.

This clonotype was detected many times. For the CDR3, the DNA is TGTGCCAGCCGGAGGAGAGAGGGAAGCAATCAGCCCCAGCATTTT. The encoded protein is CASRRREGSNQPQHF. This chain links TRBV6-5 with TRBJ1-5; D unclear. V lost 8 bases, J lost 1 base, and 15 bases lay in between. CDR3 length: 15 amino acids. The V gene's germline CDR1 is MNHEY and CDR2 SVGAGI.

This clonotype has at least ten counts. Here the CDR3 reads CASSLTSGRAGELFF. As DNA, the CDR3 is TGTGCCAGCAGTCTAACTAGTGGTCGAGCCGGGGAGCTGTTTTTT. The chain combines TRBV6-5 with TRBJ2-2; TRBD2 is a possible D gene (5 bases). The CDR3 has 15 residues. Trimming pared 5 bases from V and 6 bases from J, leaving 16 bases between. Per germline, CDR1 MNHEY and CDR2 SVGAGI.

This clonotype was recorded many times. J is TRBJ2-7 and V is TRBV27; D is ambiguous. Germline assignment: CDR1 MNHEY and CDR2 SMNVEV (reference sequence). The CDR3 is 14 amino acids. V dropped 5 bases and J dropped 4 bases, with 15 bases sitting between them. The CDR3 loop reads CASSSRRNPYEQYF. The CDR3 coding sequence is TGTGCCAGCAGTAGCCGACGGAATCCTTACGAGCAGTACTTC.

This clonotype was detected once. This rearrangement joins TRBV20-1 to TRBJ2-7; 12 bases agree with TRBD2. The germline gives CDR1 DFQATT, CDR2 SNEGSKA (reference sequence). V trimming: 5 bases; J trimming: 4 bases; junction bases outside the gene matches: 6. This CDR3 spans 14 amino acids. The CDR3 region is CSAQTSGGLYEQYF. The CDR3 DNA follows: TGCAGTGCTCAGACTAGCGGGGGATTATACGAGCAGTACTTC.

Ten or more counts support this clonotype. This chain uses TRBV29-1 with TRBJ1-3; tentatively, D is TRBD1 (6 bases). The CDR3 sequence is 14 residues long. V gave up 6 bases and J gave up 0 bases, with 12 bases separating them. Germline loops: CDR1 SQVTM, CDR2 ANQGSEA. The DNA for the CDR3 is TGCAGCGTGGAACAGGGTAGCTCTGGAAACACCATATATTTT. It codes for CSVEQGSSGNTIYF.

This chain joins TRBV6-1 and TRBJ2-5; D perhaps matches TRBD2 (5 bases). V lost 5 bases and J 1 base, leaving 17 bases between the germline ends. This CDR3 region has 16 residues. Per the germline V gene, CDR1 is MNHNS and CDR2 is SASEGT. The CDR3 nucleotides read TGTGCCAGCAGTCCCTTTAGGGCGGGCTTCCAAGAGACCCAGTACTTC. Amino acids: CASSPFRAGFQETQYF.

In its sample, this clonotype was seen many times. The chain is built from TRBV12-3 or TRBV12-4 and TRBJ2-5; no firm D call. This CDR3 contains 13 residues. V was trimmed by 10 bases and J by 4 bases, leaving 16 bases between them. DNA for the CDR3: TGTGCCACCTCATCGCCGGGCACAGAGACCCAGTACTTC. This codes for CATSSPGTETQYF.

This clonotype was detected many times. J is TRBJ2-7 and V is TRBV6-5, with 10 bases lining up with TRBD2. In germline, CDR1 is MNHEY, CDR2 SVGAGI. V lost 5 bases to trimming and J lost 2 bases; unmatched junction nucleotides: 3. The CDR3 extends over 14 amino acids. The CDR3 is CASSRTSGPYEQYF. In DNA, the CDR3 is TGTGCCAGCAGTCGGACTAGCGGCCCCTACGAGCAGTACTTC.

Many counts were recorded for this clonotype. J is TRBJ2-7 and V is TRBV6-2 or TRBV6-3; D not resolved. Germline CDR1 MNHEY, CDR2 SVGEGT. This CDR3 contains 11 residues. Trimming took off 0 bases at V and 5 bases at J, with 2 bases between the two ends. CDR3 bases: TGTGCCAGCAGTTACTCGGACGAGCAGTACTTC. It yields the protein CASSYSDEQYF.

This clonotype was detected ten times or more. The J gene is TRBJ2-1, the V gene TRBV6-5; the D is unclear. CDR1 and CDR2 (germline): MNHEY, SVGAGI. V was cut by 4 bases and J by 4 bases, with 20 bases left in between. CDR3 length equals 17 residues. The CDR3, as DNA: TGTGCCAGCAGTTTCACCGACTTTTGGTCCTCATACAATGAGCAGTTCTTC. Amino acids: CASSFTDFWSSYNEQFF.

This clonotype was observed many times. The chain uses TRBV9 and TRBJ1-2; D gene uncertain. The germline V gene has CDR1 SGDLS and CDR2 YYNGEE. V shed 4 bases and J shed 0 bases, with 10 bases lying between them. The CDR3 covers 14 residues. The CDR3 bases are TGTGCCAGCAGCACGCGCGGGACTAACTATGGCTACACCTTC. It codes for CASSTRGTNYGYTF.

Ten or more counts support this clonotype. The CDR3 coding sequence is TGTGCCAGCAGCTTAGATAGCAGCGGGCGACAAGAGACCCAGTACTTC. Amino acid sequence: CASSLDSSGRQETQYF. The chain combines TRBV7-8 with TRBJ2-5, with TRBD2 as a possible D gene (6 bases). Per the germline V gene, CDR1 is SGHVS and CDR2 is FQNEAQ. This CDR3 is built from 16 residues. The ends were cut back, 1 base at V and 2 bases at J, with 14 bases in the middle.

This clonotype was counted at least ten times. V and J are TRBV19 and TRBJ1-3; possibly TRBD1 for D (6 bases). Germline values: CDR1 LNHDA, CDR2 SQIVND (reference sequence). CDR3 length: 15 residues. With 3 bases removed from V and 7 bases from J, the gap between germline ends came to 16 bases. The CDR3 here is CASSMGWGQMNTIYF. CDR3 DNA: TGTGCCAGTAGTATGGGGTGGGGGCAGATGAACACCATATATTTT. Looking up the rest from reference TRBV19 and TRBJ1-3 gives the full variable domain: DGGITQSPKYLFRKEGQNVTLSCEQNLNHDAMYWYRQDPGQGLRLIYYSQIVNDFQKGDIAEGYSVSREKKESFPLTVTSAQKNPTAFYLCASSMGWGQMNTIYFGEGSWLTVV.

The V gene is TRBV10-3, the J gene TRBJ1-6, with D unclear. Germline V gene data show CDR1 as ENHRY and CDR2 as SYGVKD. Deletions cut 2 bases from V and 6 bases from J, with 2 bases between. The CDR3 loop spans 12 amino acids. As DNA, the CDR3 is TGTGCCATCAGTGAGATTAATTCACCCCTCCACTTT. Translation: CAISEINSPLHF.

This clonotype was recorded at least ten times. The rearrangement joins TRBV6-2 or TRBV6-3 to TRBJ1-5; D might be TRBD1 (5 bases). V dropped 5 bases and J dropped 1 base, with 15 bases sitting between them. Germline V gives CDR1 MNHEY, CDR2 SVGEGT. The CDR3 is 16 residues long. The CDR3 here is CASSKYGGGSNQPQHF. CDR3 bases: TGTGCCAGCAGTAAATATGGGGGGGGGAGCAATCAGCCCCAGCATTTT.

This clonotype was counted many times. The chain links TRBV6-2 or TRBV6-3 to TRBJ2-5; 7 nucleotides align to TRBD2. CDR3 size: 15 residues. CDR1 is MNHEY, CDR2 SVGEGT, per germline. V dropped 0 bases and J dropped 6; count of bases not matched to a gene: 7. CDR3: CASSYSGRETKTQYF. DNA of the CDR3: TGTGCCAGCAGTTACTCGGGGAGGGAAACGAAGACCCAGTACTTC.